The clone carrying this T cell receptor beta chain was counted a few times. Its specificity is not known. The germline gene is not matched at one end of the junction; a read error may be the cause. The CDR3 spans 13 residues. TCRbeta library preparation incorporated unique molecular identifiers. Each CDR3 protein is one row after TCRdb ran MiXCR on the PCR reads. Of about 980,000 distinct CDR3 sequences in the sample, about 29% were seen once. The data were obtained in a study of T-cell reconstitution after alpha-beta-depleted transplantation in children. Findings of the study overall: At the one-year point after transplant, T-cell counts and TCRbeta diversity were found to come mostly from T cells that had been newly produced. At day 60, the high TCRbeta diversity found in some patients originated from recipient T cells and thymic progenitors that had survived. Reported findings indicate that, about two months after transplant, alpha-beta T cells came from several hundred expanded clones, which were derived from non-depleted graft cells.

This receptor was taken from a boy younger than two who had a stem cell transplant for SCID, so the T cells may come from the graft donor. The rearrangement joins TRBV23-1 to TRBJ2-2; TRBD2 is a possible D gene (6 bases). TRBV23-1 is an ORF; its function is uncertain. Sample: PBMCs, mostly from graft donor cells, taken 360 days after TCRalphabeta/CD19-depleted stem cell transplant. The DNA of the CDR3 is TGCGCCATCCCTCTGATAAAACGGGAGACGGAGATTTTT. It is translated as CAIPLIKRETEIF.